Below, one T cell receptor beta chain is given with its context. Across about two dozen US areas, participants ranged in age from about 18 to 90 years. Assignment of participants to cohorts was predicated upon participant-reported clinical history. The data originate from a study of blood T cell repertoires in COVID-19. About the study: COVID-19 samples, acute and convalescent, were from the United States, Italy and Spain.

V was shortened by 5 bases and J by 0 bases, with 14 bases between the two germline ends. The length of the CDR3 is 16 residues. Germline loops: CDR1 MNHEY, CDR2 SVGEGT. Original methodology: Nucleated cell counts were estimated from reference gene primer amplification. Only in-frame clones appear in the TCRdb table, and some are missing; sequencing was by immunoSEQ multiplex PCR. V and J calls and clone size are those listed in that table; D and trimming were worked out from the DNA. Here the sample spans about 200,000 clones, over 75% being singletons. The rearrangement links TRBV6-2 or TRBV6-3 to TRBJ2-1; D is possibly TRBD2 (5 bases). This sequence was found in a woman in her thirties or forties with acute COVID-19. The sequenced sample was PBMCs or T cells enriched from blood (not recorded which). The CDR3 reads CASSQARGSSYNEQFF. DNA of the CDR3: TGTGCCAGCAGTCAAGCACGGGGAAGCTCCTACAATGAGCAGTTCTTC.